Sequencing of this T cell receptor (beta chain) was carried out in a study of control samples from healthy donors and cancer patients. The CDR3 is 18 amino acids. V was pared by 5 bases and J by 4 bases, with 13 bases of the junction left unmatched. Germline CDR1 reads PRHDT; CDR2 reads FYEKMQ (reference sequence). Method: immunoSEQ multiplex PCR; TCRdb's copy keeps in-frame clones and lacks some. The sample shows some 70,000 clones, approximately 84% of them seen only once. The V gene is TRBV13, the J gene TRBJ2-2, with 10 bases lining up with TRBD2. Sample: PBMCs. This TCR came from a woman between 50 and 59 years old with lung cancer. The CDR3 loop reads CASSTTSGDVRGTGELFF. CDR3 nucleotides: TGTGCCAGCAGCACCACTAGCGGGGACGTTCGTGGCACCGGGGAGCTGTTTTTT.